One sample yielded the 19 T cell receptor beta chains listed below, sequenced in a study of blood T cell repertoires in COVID-19. Profiled with immunoSEQ multiplex PCR; TCRdb holds only in-frame clones, not every one. The repertoire has 110,000 or so clones, more than 65% of them found once; the top ten carry under 8%. Sample: peripheral blood. The receptors stem from a woman older than 75 with active or convalescent COVID-19.

The J gene is TRBJ2-7, the V gene TRBV4-1, with TRBD1 as a possible D gene (6 bases). Germline V gene data show CDR1 as MGHRA and CDR2 as YSYEKL. CDR3 size: 15 residues. The germline V and J ends were trimmed by 1 base and 7 bases, with 17 bases remaining between them. As DNA, the CDR3 is TGCGCCAGCAGCCAAGGACCAAAACAGGGCGGAGAGCAGTACTTC. Translation gives CASSQGPKQGGEQYF.

The chain recombines TRBV5-1 with TRBJ2-5, with TRBD1 identical over 7 bases. CDR1 is SGHRS and CDR2 is YFSETQ in the germline V gene. The ends lost 1 base at V and 1 base at J; junction bases unmatched: 1. This CDR3 is built from 14 residues. CDR3 loop: CASSLWTGQETQYF. Written as DNA, the CDR3 is TGCGCCAGCAGCTTGTGGACAGGCCAAGAGACCCAGTACTTC.

This rearrangement joins TRBV5-5 to TRBJ2-7; 9 nucleotides agree with TRBD1. Germline V gene data show CDR1 as SGHKS and CDR2 as YYEKEE (reference sequence). The V segment lost 2 bases and the J segment 4 bases; nucleotides outside the gene matches: 7. The CDR3 spans 15 residues. The CDR3 here is CASSFLGQGRYEQYF. The CDR3 nucleotides read TGTGCCAGCAGCTTTTTGGGACAGGGAAGGTACGAGCAGTACTTC.

The rearrangement links TRBV9 to TRBJ2-7; D may be TRBD1 (6 bases). The CDR3 totals 15 residues. V shed 4 bases and J shed 2 bases, with 16 bases lying between them. Germline V gene data show CDR1 as SGDLS and CDR2 as YYNGEE. The CDR3 DNA reads as TGTGCCAGCAGCCTTACCGGGACACCAACCTACGAGCAGTACTTC. Residues: CASSLTGTPTYEQYF. Full variable domain (outside the CDR3, taken from reference TRBV9 and TRBJ2-7): DSGVTQTPKHLITATGQRVTLRCSPRSGDLSVYWYQQSLDQGLQFLIQYYNGEERAKGNILERFSAQQFPDLHSELNLSSLELGDSALYFCASSLTGTPTYEQYFGPGTRLTVT.

The chain couples TRBV3-1 (or the pseudogene TRBV3-2) to TRBJ1-6; 10 bases agree with TRBD1. CDR1 is LGHDT, CDR2 YNNKEL, per germline (reference sequence). The CDR3 extends over 15 amino acids. V shed 0 bases, J shed 7 bases, and the junction held 0 bases outside the gene matches. CDR3 protein: CASSQEGQGNSPLHF. The CDR3 DNA reads TGTGCCAGCAGCCAAGAGGGACAGGGGAATTCACCCCTCCACTTT.

The chain employs TRBV25-1 and TRBJ2-3, with D perhaps matching TRBD2 (5 bases). Germline CDR1 MGHDK, CDR2 SYGVNS. The CDR3 is made up of 15 amino acids. V gave up 3 bases and J gave up 0 bases, with 10 bases separating them. CDR3 in amino acids: CASSDHTRSTDTQYF. For the CDR3, the DNA is TGTGCCAGCAGTGACCACACTAGAAGCACAGATACGCAGTATTTT.

The chain links TRBV6-1 to TRBJ2-6; weak D call: TRBD1 (6 bases). Germline CDR1 MNHNS, CDR2 SASEGT. V was cut by 4 bases and J by 0 bases, with 10 bases left in between. CDR3 length: 16 amino acids. CDR3 sequence: CASSADRSSGANVLTF. The CDR3 nucleotides are TGTGCCAGCAGTGCCGACAGGAGCTCTGGGGCCAACGTCCTGACTTTC.

This clone was seen more than once but under ten times. The chain links TRBV28 to TRBJ1-1; D not certain. Between the trimmed V and J ends, which lost 2 bases and 0 bases, there was a span of 7 bases. Germline V lookup: CDR1 MDHEN, CDR2 SYDVKM. This CDR3 region has 14 residues. The CDR3 DNA reads as TGTGCCAGCAGTTTAACCGGGATGAACACTGAAGCTTTCTTT. It is translated as CASSLTGMNTEAFF. Based on the CDR3 plus reference TRBV28 and TRBJ1-1, the full variable domain is DVKVTQSSRYLVKRTGEKVFLECVQDMDHENMFWYRQDPGLGLRLIYFSYDVKMKEKGDIPEGYSVSREKKERFSLILESASTNQTSMYLCASSLTGMNTEAFFGQGTRLTVV.

The chain combines TRBV28 with TRBJ1-6; no firm D call. V lost 5 bases, J lost 2 bases, and 7 bases lay in between. The CDR3 length is 14 residues. Germline assignment: CDR1 MDHEN and CDR2 SYDVKM. As DNA, the CDR3 is TGTGCCAGCAGTGACAAGGCCTATAATTCACCCCTCCACTTT. Its protein is CASSDKAYNSPLHF.

This clone was counted a single time. In DNA, the CDR3 is TGTGCCAGCTCCCCAGACTGGTTAGAGACCCAGTACTTC. It codes for CASSPDWLETQYF. The chain employs TRBV27 and TRBJ2-5; D is ambiguous. With 8 bases removed from V and 4 bases from J, the gap between germline ends came to 14 bases. CDR3 length equals 13 residues. Per germline, CDR1 MNHEY and CDR2 SMNVEV (reference sequence).

The chain couples TRBV7-9 to TRBJ2-7; 7 bases are a match to TRBD1. V lost 5 bases and J lost 2; bases outside the gene matches: 9. The CDR3 is 15 residues long. Germline V gene data show CDR1 as SEHNR and CDR2 as FQNEAQ (reference sequence). The CDR3 spells CASSRDSSSTYEQYF. The CDR3 DNA reads TGTGCCAGCAGCCGGGACAGCTCCTCAACCTACGAGCAGTACTTC.

The rearrangement joins TRBV7-8 to TRBJ2-7; 7 nucleotides line up with TRBD1. The CDR3 is made up of 15 amino acids. After removal of 4 bases from V and 4 bases from J, the junction contained 10 bases not matched to a gene. CDR1 is SGHVS, CDR2 FQNEAQ, per germline. CDR3 coding DNA: TGTGCCAGCAGCTCGCACCGGGACAGCTCATACGAGCAGTACTTC. It translates to CASSSHRDSSYEQYF.

The genes are TRBV2 and TRBJ2-5; the match to TRBD1 covers 10 bases. The CDR3 has 15 residues. Germline CDR1 reads SNHLY; CDR2 reads FYNNEI. The trim removed 4 bases at V and 5 bases at J, leaving 7 bases unmatched. Here the CDR3 reads CASSVERDRGETQYF. Written as DNA, the CDR3 is TGTGCCAGCAGTGTTGAGAGGGACAGGGGTGAGACCCAGTACTTC.

V and J are TRBV7-9 and TRBJ1-1; 8 nucleotides agree with TRBD1. In germline, CDR1 is SEHNR, CDR2 FQNEAQ (reference sequence). This CDR3 comprises 14 residues. Trimming at V came to 5 bases and at J to 4 bases, leaving 6 bases not matched to a gene. Here the CDR3 reads CASSEQGGSTEAFF. The CDR3 DNA reads as TGTGCCAGCAGCGAACAGGGGGGAAGCACTGAAGCTTTCTTT.

This chain uses TRBV14 with TRBJ2-2; 12 positions match TRBD2. Trimming cost V 1 base and J 4 bases; bases outside gene matches: 4. The CDR3 contains 17 residues. Germline CDR1 and CDR2: SGHDN and FVKESK. The DNA of the CDR3 is TGTGCCAGCAGCCAAGCCGGACTAGCGGGACTCACCGGGGAGCTGTTTTTT. The encoded protein is CASSQAGLAGLTGELFF.

The rearrangement links TRBV6-5 to TRBJ2-1; 7 nucleotides match TRBD1. This CDR3 is built from 16 residues. V dropped 0 bases and J dropped 5; count of bases not matched to a gene: 7. Per the germline V gene, CDR1 is MNHEY and CDR2 is SVGAGI. The CDR3 is CASSYSFFGTDNEQFF. Here the CDR3 DNA reads TGTGCCAGCAGTTACTCGTTTTTCGGGACAGACAATGAGCAGTTCTTC.

The CDR3 DNA is TGTGCCAGCAGGCGAGGACAGGTTGGAAATCAGCCCCAGCATTTT. Translated, it gives CASRRGQVGNQPQHF. This chain connects TRBV6-5 to TRBJ1-5; 7 positions match TRBD1. The germline CDR1 and CDR2 sequences are MNHEY and SVGAGI. CDR3 size: 15 residues. V gave up 6 bases and J gave up 4 bases; unmatched junction bases: 9.

The chain employs TRBV15 and TRBJ2-7, with a weak D call TRBD1 (5 bases). CDR1 is LNHNV, CDR2 YYDKDF, per germline (reference sequence). The ends were cut back, 0 bases at V and 2 bases at J, with 8 bases in the middle. The CDR3 is 14 amino acids. CDR3 in amino acids: CATSRDRGTYEQYF. As DNA, the CDR3 is TGTGCCACCAGCAGAGATAGGGGAACCTACGAGCAGTACTTC.

The chain recombines TRBV10-3 with TRBJ1-1; TRBD1 agrees at 10 bases. The germline V gene has CDR1 ENHRY and CDR2 SYGVKD. The length of the CDR3 is 12 residues. Trimming at V came to 10 bases and at J to 3 bases, leaving 2 bases not matched to a gene. The CDR3 loop is CATGQGDTEAFF. Written as DNA, the CDR3 is TGTGCCACAGGACAGGGGGACACTGAAGCTTTCTTT.